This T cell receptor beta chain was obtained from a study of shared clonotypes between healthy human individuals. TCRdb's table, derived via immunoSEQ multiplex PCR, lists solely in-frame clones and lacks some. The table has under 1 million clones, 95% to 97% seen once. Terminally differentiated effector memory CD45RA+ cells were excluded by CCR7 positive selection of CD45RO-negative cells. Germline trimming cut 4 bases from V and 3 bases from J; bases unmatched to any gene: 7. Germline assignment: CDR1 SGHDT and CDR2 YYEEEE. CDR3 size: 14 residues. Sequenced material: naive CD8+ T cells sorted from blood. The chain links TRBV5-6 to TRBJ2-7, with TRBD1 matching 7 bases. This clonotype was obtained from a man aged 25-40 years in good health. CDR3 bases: TGTGCCAGCAGCGAACAGGGGCTAATCTACGAGCAGTACTTC. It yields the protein CASSEQGLIYEQYF.